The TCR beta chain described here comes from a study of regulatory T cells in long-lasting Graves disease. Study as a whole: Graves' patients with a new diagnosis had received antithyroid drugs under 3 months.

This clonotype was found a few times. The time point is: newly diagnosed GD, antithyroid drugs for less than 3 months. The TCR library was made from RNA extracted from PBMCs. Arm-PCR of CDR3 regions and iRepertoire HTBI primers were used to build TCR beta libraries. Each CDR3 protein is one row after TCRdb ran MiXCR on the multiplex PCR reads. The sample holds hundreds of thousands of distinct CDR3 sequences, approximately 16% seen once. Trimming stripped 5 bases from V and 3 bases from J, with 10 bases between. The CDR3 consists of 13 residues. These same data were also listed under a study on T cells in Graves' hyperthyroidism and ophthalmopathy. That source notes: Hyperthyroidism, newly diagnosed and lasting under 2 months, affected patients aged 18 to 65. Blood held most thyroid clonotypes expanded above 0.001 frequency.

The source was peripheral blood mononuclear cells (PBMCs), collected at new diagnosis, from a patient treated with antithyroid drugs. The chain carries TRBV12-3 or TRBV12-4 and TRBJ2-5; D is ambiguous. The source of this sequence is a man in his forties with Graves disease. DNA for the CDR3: TGTGCCAGCAGTGATCGGAACGAAGAGACCCAGTACTTC. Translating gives CASSDRNEETQYF.